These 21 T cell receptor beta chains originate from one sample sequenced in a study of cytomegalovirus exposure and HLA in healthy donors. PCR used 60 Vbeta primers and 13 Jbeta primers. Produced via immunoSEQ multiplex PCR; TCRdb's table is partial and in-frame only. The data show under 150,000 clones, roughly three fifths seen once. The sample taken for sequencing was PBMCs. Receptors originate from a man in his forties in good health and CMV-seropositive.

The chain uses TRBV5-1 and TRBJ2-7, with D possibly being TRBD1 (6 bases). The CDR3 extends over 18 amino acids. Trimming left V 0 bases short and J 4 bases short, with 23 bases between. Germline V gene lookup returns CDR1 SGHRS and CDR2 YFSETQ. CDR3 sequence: CASSLVTGTVSFRYEQYF. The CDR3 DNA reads TGCGCCAGCAGCTTGGTGACAGGAACCGTATCTTTCCGATACGAGCAGTACTTC.

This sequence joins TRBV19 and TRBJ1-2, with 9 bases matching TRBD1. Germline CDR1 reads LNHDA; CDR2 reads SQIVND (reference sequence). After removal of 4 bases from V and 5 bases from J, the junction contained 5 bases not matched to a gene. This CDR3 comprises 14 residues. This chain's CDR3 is CASSSTGGLYGYTF. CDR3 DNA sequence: TGTGCCAGTAGTAGCACAGGGGGCTTATATGGCTACACCTTC.

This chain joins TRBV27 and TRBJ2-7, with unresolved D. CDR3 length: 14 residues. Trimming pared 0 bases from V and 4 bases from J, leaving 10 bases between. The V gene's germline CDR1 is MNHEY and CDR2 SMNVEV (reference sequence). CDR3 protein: CASSLSYQKYEQYF. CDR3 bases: TGTGCCAGCAGTTTATCGTACCAGAAGTACGAGCAGTACTTC.

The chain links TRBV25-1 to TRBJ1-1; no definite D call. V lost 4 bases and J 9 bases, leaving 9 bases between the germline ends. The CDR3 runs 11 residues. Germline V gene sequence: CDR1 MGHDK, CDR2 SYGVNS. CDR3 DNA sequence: TGTGCCAGCAGTGTTGGGCCCCAAGCTTTCTTT. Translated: CASSVGPQAFF.

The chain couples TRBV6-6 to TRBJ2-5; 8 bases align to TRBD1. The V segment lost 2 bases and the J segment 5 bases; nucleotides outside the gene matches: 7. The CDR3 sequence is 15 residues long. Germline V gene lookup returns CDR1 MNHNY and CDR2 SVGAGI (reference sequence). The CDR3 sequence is CASSYGQGAHETQYF. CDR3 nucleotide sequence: TGTGCCAGCAGTTACGGCCAGGGGGCTCACGAGACCCAGTACTTC.

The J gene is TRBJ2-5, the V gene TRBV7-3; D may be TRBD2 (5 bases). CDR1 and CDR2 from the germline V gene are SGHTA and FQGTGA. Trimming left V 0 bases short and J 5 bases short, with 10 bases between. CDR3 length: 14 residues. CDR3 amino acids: CASSLTAGLETQYF. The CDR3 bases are TGTGCCAGCAGCTTAACGGCCGGACTCGAGACCCAGTACTTC.

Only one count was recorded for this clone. Here the CDR3 DNA reads TGTGCCAGCAGTGTAAATGGGGCTAGCTCCTACGAGCAGTACTTC. The encoded protein is CASSVNGASSYEQYF. The chain combines TRBV6-5 with TRBJ2-7; perhaps TRBD1 as D (5 bases). V shed 5 bases and J shed 0 bases, with 14 bases lying between them. The CDR3 consists of 15 residues. Germline assignment: CDR1 MNHEY and CDR2 SVGAGI.

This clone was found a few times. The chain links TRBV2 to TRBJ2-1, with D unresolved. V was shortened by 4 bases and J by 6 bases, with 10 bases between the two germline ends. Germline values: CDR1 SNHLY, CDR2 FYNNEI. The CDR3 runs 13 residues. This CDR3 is CASSVDAGNEQFF. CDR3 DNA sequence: TGTGCCAGCAGTGTTGATGCCGGCAATGAGCAGTTCTTC.

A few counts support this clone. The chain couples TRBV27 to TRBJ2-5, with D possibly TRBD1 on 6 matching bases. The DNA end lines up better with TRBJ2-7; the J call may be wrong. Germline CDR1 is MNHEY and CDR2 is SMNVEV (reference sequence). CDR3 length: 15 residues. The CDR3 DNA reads TGTGCCAGCAGTTCCACCTCCACAGGGATCTACGAGCAGTACTTC. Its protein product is CASSSTSTGIYEQYF.

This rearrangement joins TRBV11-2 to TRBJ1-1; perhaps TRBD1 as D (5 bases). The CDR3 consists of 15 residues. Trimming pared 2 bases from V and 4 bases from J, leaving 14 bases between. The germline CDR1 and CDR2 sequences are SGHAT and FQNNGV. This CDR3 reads CASSLIQGGGTEAFF. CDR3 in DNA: TGTGCCAGCAGCTTAATCCAGGGCGGGGGCACTGAAGCTTTCTTT.

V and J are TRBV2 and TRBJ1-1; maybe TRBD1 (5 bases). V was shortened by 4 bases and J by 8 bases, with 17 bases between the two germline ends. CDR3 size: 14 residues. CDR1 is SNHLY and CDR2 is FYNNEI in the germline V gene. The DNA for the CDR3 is TGTGCCAGCAGTGTGCCCGCCGGGGGGACCGAAGCTTTCTTT. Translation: CASSVPAGGTEAFF.

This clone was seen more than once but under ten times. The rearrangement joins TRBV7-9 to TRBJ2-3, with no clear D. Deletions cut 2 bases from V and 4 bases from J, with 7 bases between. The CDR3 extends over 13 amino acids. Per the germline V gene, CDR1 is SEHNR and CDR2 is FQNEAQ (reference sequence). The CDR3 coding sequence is TGTGCCAGCAGCTTACTAGTTCCAGATACGCAGTATTTT. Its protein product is CASSLLVPDTQYF.

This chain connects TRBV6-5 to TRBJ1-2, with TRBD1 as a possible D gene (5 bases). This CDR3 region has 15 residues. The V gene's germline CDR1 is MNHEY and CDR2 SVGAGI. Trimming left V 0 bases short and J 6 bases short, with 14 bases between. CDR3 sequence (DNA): TGTGCCAGCAGTTACTCGGGAGGGGATAGAAATGGCTACACCTTC. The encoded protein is CASSYSGGDRNGYTF.

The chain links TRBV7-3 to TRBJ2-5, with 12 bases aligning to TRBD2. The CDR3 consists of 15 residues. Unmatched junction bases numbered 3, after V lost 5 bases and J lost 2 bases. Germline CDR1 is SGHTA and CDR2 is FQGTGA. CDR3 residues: CASSPGLAGQETQYF. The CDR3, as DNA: TGTGCCAGCAGCCCCGGACTAGCGGGGCAAGAGACCCAGTACTTC.

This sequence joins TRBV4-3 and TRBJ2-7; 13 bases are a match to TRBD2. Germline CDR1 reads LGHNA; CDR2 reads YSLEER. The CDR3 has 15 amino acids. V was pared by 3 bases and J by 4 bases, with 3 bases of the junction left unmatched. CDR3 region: CASSQTSGRSYEQYF. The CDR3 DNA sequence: TGCGCCAGCAGCCAGACTAGCGGGAGGTCGTACGAGCAGTACTTC.

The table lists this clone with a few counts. The CDR3 protein is CASSQEQGPSNQPQHF. CDR3 bases: TGCGCCAGCAGCCAAGAACAGGGGCCGAGCAATCAGCCCCAGCATTTT. The V and J genes are TRBV4-1 and TRBJ1-5; 7 nucleotides match TRBD1. The CDR3 covers 16 residues. V shed 0 bases and J 1 base; nucleotides not matched to a gene: 3. Germline V gene lookup returns CDR1 MGHRA and CDR2 YSYEKL.

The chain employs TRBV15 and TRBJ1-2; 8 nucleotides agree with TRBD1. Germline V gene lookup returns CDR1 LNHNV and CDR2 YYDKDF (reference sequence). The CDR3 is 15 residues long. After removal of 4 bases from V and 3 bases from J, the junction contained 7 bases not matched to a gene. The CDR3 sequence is CATSTRTGIHYGYTF. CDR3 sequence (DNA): TGTGCCACCAGCACAAGGACAGGGATTCACTATGGCTACACCTTC.

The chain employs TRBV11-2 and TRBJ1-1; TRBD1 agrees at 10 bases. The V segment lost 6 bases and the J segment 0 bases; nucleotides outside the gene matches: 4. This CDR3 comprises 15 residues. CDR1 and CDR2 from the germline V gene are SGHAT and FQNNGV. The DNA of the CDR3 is TGTGCCAGCAGACCGGGACAGGGGTTGAACACTGAAGCTTTCTTT. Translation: CASRPGQGLNTEAFF.

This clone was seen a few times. This CDR3 reads CASSFRFVAGVIGNEQFF. The CDR3 coding sequence is TGTGCCAGCAGCTTCCGGTTTGTAGCGGGAGTAATCGGGAATGAGCAGTTCTTC. The J gene is TRBJ2-1, the V gene TRBV11-2; 9 nucleotides align to TRBD2. Germline V lookup: CDR1 SGHAT, CDR2 FQNNGV. The CDR3 extends over 18 amino acids. J was trimmed by 7 bases and V by 3 bases; bases with no gene match: 16.

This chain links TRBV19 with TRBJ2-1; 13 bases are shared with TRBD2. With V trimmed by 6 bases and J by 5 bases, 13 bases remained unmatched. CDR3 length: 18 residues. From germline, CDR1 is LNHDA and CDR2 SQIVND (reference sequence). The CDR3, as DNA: TGTGCCAGTAGGCCGGGACAGGGGGGACTAGCGGGAAACAATGAGCAGTTCTTC. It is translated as CASRPGQGGLAGNNEQFF.

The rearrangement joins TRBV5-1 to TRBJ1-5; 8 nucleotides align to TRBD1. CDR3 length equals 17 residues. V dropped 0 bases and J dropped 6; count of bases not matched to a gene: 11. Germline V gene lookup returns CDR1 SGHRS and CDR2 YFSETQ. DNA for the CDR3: TGCGCCAGCAGCTTGGAGGGTCAGTCAGGGGGCGGTCAGCCCCAGCATTTT. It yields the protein CASSLEGQSGGGQPQHF.